The 14 T cell receptor beta chains below all came from one sample that was sequenced in a study of PD-1 blockade in classical Hodgkin lymphoma. In every patient, relapse followed autologous stem cell transplantation, while exposure to brentuximab vedotin differed. The protocol was immunoSEQ multiplex PCR, while the TCRdb copy is restricted to in-frame clones and leaves out a portion. The table lists 50,000 or so clones, over 60% of them singletons. The source material was peripheral blood mononuclear cells (PBMCs), sampled before the second cycle of nivolumab. The receptor source for this set is a human donor with classical Hodgkin lymphoma.

The rearrangement links TRBV6-6 to TRBJ1-4; TRBD1 might be the D (5 bases). Trimming shortened V by 2 bases and J by 10 bases, and 14 bases separated the two germline ends. Germline V lookup: CDR1 MNHNY, CDR2 SVGAGI (reference sequence). The CDR3 totals 14 residues. The CDR3 sequence: CASSYGGQGGKLFF. CDR3 DNA sequence: TGTGCCAGCAGTTACGGGGGTCAGGGAGGAAAACTGTTTTTT.

The rearrangement joins TRBV19 to TRBJ1-1, with 8 bases aligning to TRBD1. Unmatched junction bases numbered 14, after V lost 2 bases and J lost 6 bases. The CDR3 spans 17 residues. CDR1 and CDR2 (germline): LNHDA, SQIVND (reference sequence). The chain's CDR3 is CASSIKGTGGGRPEAFF. The CDR3 DNA reads as TGTGCCAGTAGTATAAAGGGAACAGGGGGAGGAAGGCCTGAAGCTTTCTTT.

This clone has only one observation. This chain links TRBV6-5 with TRBJ1-1; D uncertain. V was pared by 2 bases and J by 4 bases, with 14 bases between. Germline CDR1 MNHEY, CDR2 SVGAGI. CDR3 size: 15 residues. CDR3 nucleotides: TGTGCCAGCAGTTACCTGGGGAAGCCTGCCACTGAAGCTTTCTTT. This encodes CASSYLGKPATEAFF.

Points on this clone: This clone may be a read error of a much larger clone one base away. This CDR3 is also generated by other DNA sequences in the sample. The rearrangement uses TRBV7-9 and TRBJ1-2, with D uncertain. Germline values: CDR1 SEHNR, CDR2 FQNEAQ (reference sequence). V was trimmed by 0 bases and J by 0 bases, leaving 5 bases between them. The CDR3 extends over 14 amino acids. The CDR3 nucleotides are TGTGCCAGCAGCTTAGCAGTCGCTAACTATGGCTACACCTTC. Its translation: CASSLAVANYGYTF.

The chain employs TRBV27 and TRBJ1-6; TRBD1 matches at 10 bases. Trimming cost V 6 bases and J 9 bases; bases outside gene matches: 5. The CDR3 extends over 14 amino acids. The V gene's germline CDR1 is MNHEY and CDR2 SMNVEV (reference sequence). CDR3 sequence (DNA): TGTGCCAGCAGCTCCGGGACAGGGGTTTCACCCCTCCACTTT. Amino acid sequence: CASSSGTGVSPLHF.

The count of this clone is one. The V and J genes are TRBV7-2 and TRBJ2-7, with TRBD2 as a possible D gene (7 bases). Germline CDR1 SGHTA, CDR2 FQGNSA. CDR3 length: 14 residues. Trimming left V 5 bases short and J 4 bases short, with 15 bases between. The CDR3: CASSLVGGGYEQYF. The DNA of the CDR3 is TGTGCCAGCAGCCTCGTAGGGGGGGGGTACGAGCAGTACTTC. The whole variable domain, remainder taken from reference TRBV7-2 and TRBJ2-7, is GAGVSQSPSNKVTEKGKDVELRCDPISGHTALYWYRQSLGQGLEFLIYFQGNSAPDKSGLPSDRFSAERTGGSVSTLTIQRTQQEDSAVYLCASSLVGGGYEQYFGPGTRLTVT.

V is TRBV10-3 and J is TRBJ2-7, with 10 bases lining up with TRBD1. J lost 5 bases, V lost 6 bases, and 7 bases had no gene match. CDR3 length: 14 residues. Germline CDR1 is ENHRY and CDR2 is SYGVKD. CDR3 in DNA: TGTGCCATCAGAAGACAGGGGGCTATCGACGAGCAGTACTTC. It specifies CAIRRQGAIDEQYF.

V gene TRBV6-5 combines with J gene TRBJ1-1; D is ambiguous. The CDR3 extends over 16 amino acids. Germline lookup yields CDR1 MNHEY and CDR2 SVGAGI. Trimming cost V 0 bases and J 1 base, with 12 bases left between them. CDR3 sequence: CASSYSRGRRNTEAFF. CDR3 bases: TGTGCCAGCAGTTACTCGCGGGGAAGAAGGAACACTGAAGCTTTCTTT.

This sequence joins TRBV7-9 and TRBJ1-4; no reliable D call. Germline V gives CDR1 SEHNR, CDR2 FQNEAQ (reference sequence). CDR3 length: 13 residues. V lost 5 bases, J lost 3 bases, and 7 bases lay in between. CDR3: CASSPLANEKLFF. The CDR3 DNA follows: TGTGCCAGCAGCCCTCTTGCTAATGAAAAACTGTTTTTT.

The chain links TRBV7-2 to TRBJ1-1; D is perhaps TRBD1 (6 bases). Germline lookup yields CDR1 SGHTA and CDR2 FQGNSA. This CDR3 spans 15 amino acids. The V gene lost 2 bases and the J gene lost 3 bases, with 13 bases spanning the gap. CDR3 bases: TGTGCCAGCAGCTTAACCTGGGGGGGGCACACTGAAGCTTTCTTT. Translated, it gives CASSLTWGGHTEAFF.

This clone appeared a few times. CDR3 DNA: TGTGCCAGCAGCCCGACTAGCGGGAGAGGGACCGGGGAGCTGTTTTTT. Translated, it gives CASSPTSGRGTGELFF. This chain links TRBV4-2 with TRBJ2-2; 12 positions match TRBD2. This CDR3 is built from 16 residues. Unmatched junction bases numbered 5, after V lost 4 bases and J lost 5 bases. The germline CDR1 and CDR2 sequences are LGHNA and YNFKEQ.

J is TRBJ1-5 and V is TRBV5-4, with 12 nucleotides matching TRBD1. Germline V gene sequence: CDR1 SGHNT, CDR2 YYREEE (reference sequence). J was trimmed by 2 bases and V by 2 bases; bases with no gene match: 14. The CDR3 runs 20 residues. The CDR3, as DNA: TGTGCCAGCAGCTTCCAGATGGGGACAGGGGGCTTGTTAGGCAATCAGCCCCAGCATTTT. It translates to CASSFQMGTGGLLGNQPQHF. Full variable domain (rest looked up from reference TRBV5-4 and TRBJ1-5): ETGVTQSPTHLIKTRGQQVTLRCSSQSGHNTVSWYQQALGQGPQFIFQYYREEENGRGNFPPRFSGLQFPNYSSELNVNALELDDSALYLCASSFQMGTGGLLGNQPQHFGDGTRLSIL.

Many counts were recorded for this clone. The V call is TRBV19, the J call TRBJ1-4, with D maybe TRBD1 (6 bases). Germline V CDR1 and CDR2: LNHDA, SQIVND (reference sequence). The CDR3 totals 15 residues. The V end lost 2 bases, the J end lost 5 bases, and 12 bases lay between the germline ends. CDR3 loop: CASSIRQAYNEKLFF. The CDR3 DNA reads TGTGCCAGTAGTATAAGACAGGCGTACAATGAAAAACTGTTTTTT. Complete variable domain (other parts from reference TRBV19 and TRBJ1-4): DGGITQSPKYLFRKEGQNVTLSCEQNLNHDAMYWYRQDPGQGLRLIYYSQIVNDFQKGDIAEGYSVSREKKESFPLTVTSAQKNPTAFYLCASSIRQAYNEKLFFGSGTQLSVL.

Notes on this clone: At the DNA level, this CDR3 is encoded by other sequences in the same sample as well. This chain joins TRBV4-2 and TRBJ2-7; TRBD2 is a possible D gene (5 bases). The V end was cut by 0 bases, the J end by 6 bases, with 18 bases between. The CDR3 loop spans 16 amino acids. Germline CDR1 reads LGHNA; CDR2 reads YNFKEQ. CDR3 residues: CASSQDWASVSAEQYF. In DNA, the CDR3 is TGTGCCAGCAGCCAAGACTGGGCCAGCGTTAGCGCCGAGCAGTACTTC.